Listed below are T cell receptor beta chains from one sample, sequenced in a study of cytomegalovirus exposure and HLA in healthy donors. Data came from immunoSEQ multiplex PCR; TCRdb stores just in-frame clones and leaves some out. The sample includes 53,000 or so clones. The sample comprised PBMCs. These receptors came from a man in his late teens or twenties in good health and CMV-seropositive. Each CDR3 is given with its conserved first and last residue. Each record gives: V gene, J gene, CDR3 protein.

V gene: TRBV6-1
J gene: TRBJ2-7
CDR3 protein: CASSTGTGGAYEQYF

V gene: TRBV2
J gene: TRBJ2-1
CDR3 protein: CASSPVGLSYNEQFF

V gene: TRBV7-2
J gene: TRBJ2-2
CDR3 protein: CASSPDYRGELFF

V gene: TRBV19
J gene: TRBJ1-5
CDR3 protein: CASSIEPGQSTGGPQHF

V gene: TRBV16
J gene: TRBJ1-5
CDR3 protein: CASSQQGQSNQPQHF

V gene: TRBV11-2
J gene: TRBJ2-5
CDR3 protein: CASSRQGLSKETQYF

V gene: TRBV19
J gene: NA
CDR3 protein: CASRTYRGSSYEQYF

V gene: TRBV29-1
J gene: TRBJ2-7
CDR3 protein: CSVEDTSGEQYF

V gene: TRBV10-3
J gene: TRBJ1-5
CDR3 protein: CAISQDNNGNQPQHF

V gene: TRBV19
J gene: TRBJ2-1
CDR3 protein: CASTYGTSGNNEQFF

V gene: TRBV21-1
J gene: TRBJ2-3
CDR3 protein: CASGPEREGTDTQYF

V gene: TRBV27
J gene: TRBJ1-6
CDR3 protein: CASSRRTGNPVAGDSPLHF

V gene: TRBV5-4
J gene: TRBJ2-3
CDR3 protein: CASSPWTSGNSDTQYF

V gene: TRBV5-1
J gene: TRBJ1-5
CDR3 protein: CASICIGTVVNQPQHF

V gene: TRBV27
J gene: TRBJ2-7
CDR3 protein: CASSLTSGGYEQYF

V gene: TRBV28
J gene: TRBJ2-7
CDR3 protein: CASIPGQATYEQYF

V gene: TRBV7-6
J gene: TRBJ2-2
CDR3 protein: CASSSGPAGNTGELFF

V gene: TRBV6-1
J gene: TRBJ2-5
CDR3 protein: CASIDREPQETQYF

V gene: TRBV11-1
J gene: TRBJ1-1
CDR3 protein: CASRFKGGLTEAFF

V gene: TRBV4-2
J gene: TRBJ2-3
CDR3 protein: CASSQDPAGIGTDTQYF

V gene: TRBV9
J gene: TRBJ2-1
CDR3 protein: CASERTSAYNEQFF

V gene: TRBV30
J gene: TRBJ1-2
CDR3 protein: CAWSIGTVNYGYTF

V gene: TRBV10-1
J gene: TRBJ2-1
CDR3 protein: CARAGWTLNEQFF

V gene: TRBV12-5
J gene: TRBJ2-2
CDR3 protein: CASDSRSGRGFLTGELFF

V gene: TRBV13
J gene: TRBJ2-7
CDR3 protein: CASSSPGDEQYF

V gene: TRBV7-9
J gene: TRBJ1-5
CDR3 protein: CASSFGGDQPQHF

V gene: TRBV25-1
J gene: TRBJ2-1
CDR3 protein: CASSGDRANEQFF

V gene: TRBV6-5
J gene: TRBJ1-2
CDR3 protein: CASSSPLINYGYTF

V gene: TRBV9
J gene: TRBJ2-1
CDR3 protein: CASSVKWSSAVNEQFF

V gene: TRBV28
J gene: TRBJ1-2
CDR3 protein: CASSFRGGYTF

V gene: TRBV25-1
J gene: TRBJ1-2
CDR3 protein: CASSEPPGNRYTF

V gene: TRBV11-2
J gene: TRBJ2-1
CDR3 protein: CASNPTGYNEQFF

V gene: TRBV15
J gene: TRBJ2-7
CDR3 protein: CATSSGDRGRFYEQYF

V gene: TRBV6-1
J gene: TRBJ2-7
CDR3 protein: CASSEGGGSEQYF

V gene: TRBV4-1
J gene: TRBJ1-1
CDR3 protein: CASSQAGHFEAFF

V gene: TRBV4-1
J gene: TRBJ2-3
CDR3 protein: CASSQERAEDTQYF

V gene: TRBV28
J gene: TRBJ1-2
CDR3 protein: CASSLRYYGYTF

V gene: TRBV18
J gene: TRBJ2-7
CDR3 protein: CASSSTGIDEQYF

V gene: TRBV6-1
J gene: TRBJ1-3
CDR3 protein: CASREPTTNSGNTIYF

V gene: TRBV19
J gene: TRBJ1-4
CDR3 protein: CASSARQGPNEKLFF

V gene: TRBV30
J gene: TRBJ1-5
CDR3 protein: CAWSAGGFNQPQHF

V gene: TRBV15
J gene: TRBJ1-2
CDR3 protein: CATSPGQGYGYTF

V gene: TRBV7-8
J gene: TRBJ1-5
CDR3 protein: CASSAGTGGRKEPQHF

V gene: TRBV4-1
J gene: NA
CDR3 protein: CASSQAGEGEQYF

V gene: TRBV5-1
J gene: TRBJ2-1
CDR3 protein: CASSFSRGGDYSNEQFF

V gene: TRBV27
J gene: TRBJ2-3
CDR3 protein: CASSLTGTDTQYF

V gene: TRBV2
J gene: TRBJ2-2
CDR3 protein: CASSTSNTGELFF

V gene: TRBV13
J gene: TRBJ2-1
CDR3 protein: CASSSGLAGDSYNEQFF

V gene: TRBV6-1
J gene: TRBJ2-7
CDR3 protein: CASSPGQSYEQYF

V gene: TRBV7-2
J gene: TRBJ2-5
CDR3 protein: CASSSRQGHETQYF

V gene: TRBV5-6
J gene: TRBJ1-3
CDR3 protein: CASSLIGDRDGNTIYF

V gene: TRBV6-1
J gene: TRBJ2-7
CDR3 protein: CASRFLEDGNYEQYF

V gene: TRBV9
J gene: TRBJ2-6
CDR3 protein: CASSVEVGAGANVLTF